These 24 T cell receptor beta chains share one sample of origin, sequenced in a study of blood T cells in healthy people across ages (dated by TCRdb to between 2014 and 2017). The protocol used for the library was 5' RACE. Sequencing was performed on an Illumina HiSeq 2500. A second 7 to 11 cycle PCR used a sample-barcoded 5' primer and a J-beta primer mix. TCRdb passed the public sequencing reads through fastp at Q25 and MiXCR, retaining productive beta sequences. Rows with one shared CDR3 protein collapse into an entry with the most common genes and DNA. This sample holds just over 800,000 distinct CDR3 sequences; roughly 60% were observed only once. The top ten hold roughly 26% of the sample. Sequencing input: blood. The receptor set was obtained from a man aged 25 to 40 in good health.

The chain is built from TRBV5-4 and TRBJ2-1; 11 positions match TRBD2. The germline V gene has CDR1 SGHNT and CDR2 YYREEE (reference sequence). The CDR3 totals 16 residues. V lost 1 base, J lost 6 bases, and 6 bases stayed unmatched. CDR3 loop: CASSLISGGVVNEQFF. As DNA, the CDR3 is TGTGCCAGCAGCTTGATTAGCGGGGGGGTGGTCAATGAGCAGTTCTTC.

The chain links TRBV7-2 to TRBJ1-1; D gene unclear. The V end was cut by 4 bases, the J end by 1 base, with 16 bases between. The CDR3 contains 16 residues. Germline CDR1 and CDR2: SGHTA and FQGNSA. CDR3 sequence: CASSSQPQRANTEAFF. DNA of the CDR3: TGTGCCAGCAGCTCCCAACCACAGAGGGCGAACACTGAAGCTTTCTTT.

The V and J genes are TRBV12-3 or TRBV12-4 and TRBJ1-4; a weak D match, TRBD1 (6 bases). The ends were cut back, 8 bases at V and 5 bases at J, with 24 bases in the middle. The CDR3 loop spans 17 amino acids. CDR3 DNA: TGTGCCAGCTGGGGAACCCGTTGGGGGGGCAGAAATGAAAAACTGTTTTTT. Protein sequence: CASWGTRWGGRNEKLFF.

This clonotype turned up a few times. The V call is TRBV20-1, the J call TRBJ2-1, with D perhaps being TRBD1 or TRBD2 (5 bases each). The CDR3 has 15 residues. Trimming removed 8 bases from V and 0 bases from J, with 17 bases in between. Germline CDR1 is DFQATT and CDR2 is SNEGSKA (reference sequence). CDR3 amino acids: CSLRVGGVSYNEQFF. The CDR3 nucleotides read TGCAGTCTTAGAGTTGGGGGAGTCTCCTACAATGAGCAGTTCTTC.

This clonotype was seen a few times. The rearrangement joins TRBV29-1 to TRBJ2-1; tentative D call: TRBD1 (7 bases). V lost 7 bases and J lost 0, with 19 bases in between. The CDR3 spans 16 residues. CDR1 and CDR2 (germline): SQVTM, ANQGSEA. The DNA of the CDR3 is TGCAGCGCCGACCAGGGGGGACAGCTCTCCTACAATGAGCAGTTCTTC. It specifies CSADQGGQLSYNEQFF.

This clonotype was seen a few times. The chain carries TRBV2 and TRBJ1-4; D gene uncertain. V lost 10 bases, J lost 5 bases, and 8 bases lay in between. The length of the CDR3 is 11 residues. Germline values: CDR1 SNHLY, CDR2 FYNNEI. The CDR3 DNA sequence: TGTGCCAACGGAGGGAATGAAAAACTGTTTTTT. Translation: CANGGNEKLFF.

The V gene is TRBV2, the J gene TRBJ1-4; D remains ambiguous. The CDR3 loop spans 11 amino acids. Germline assignment: CDR1 SNHLY and CDR2 FYNNEI. Trimming left V 8 bases short and J 7 bases short, with 8 bases between. In DNA form, the CDR3 reads TGTGCCAGCCATTGGGGTGAAAAACTGTTTTTT. The encoded protein is CASHWGEKLFF.

The chain uses TRBV7-2 and TRBJ2-3; 9 nucleotides line up with TRBD2. Germline-derived CDR1 and CDR2 are SGHTA and FQGNSA. The CDR3 has 16 amino acids. Germline trimming cut 6 bases from V and 4 bases from J; bases unmatched to any gene: 11. The CDR3 protein is CASRQGLAIDADTQYF. The CDR3 coding sequence is TGTGCCAGCAGACAGGGACTAGCCATCGACGCAGATACGCAGTATTTT.

The chain is built from TRBV7-2 and TRBJ2-5; TRBD1 is a possible D gene (5 bases). The germline V gene has CDR1 SGHTA and CDR2 FQGNSA. V lost 3 bases and J 5 bases, leaving 13 bases between the germline ends. This CDR3 contains 14 residues. The CDR3 protein is CASSLAGIIETQYF. The CDR3 DNA is TGTGCCAGCAGCTTGGCAGGGATAATTGAGACCCAGTACTTC. The whole variable domain, filled in from reference TRBV7-2 and TRBJ2-5, reads GAGVSQSPSNKVTEKGKDVELRCDPISGHTALYWYRQSLGQGLEFLIYFQGNSAPDKSGLPSDRFSAERTGGSVSTLTIQRTQQEDSAVYLCASSLAGIIETQYFGPGTRLLVL.

The gene calls are TRBV7-9 and TRBJ2-1; 7 nucleotides agree with TRBD2. J lost 2 bases, V lost 6 bases, and 13 bases had no gene match. This CDR3 is 17 amino acids long. Germline-derived CDR1 and CDR2 are SEHNR and FQNEAQ (reference sequence). The chain's CDR3 is CASRPDMGLLTYNEQFF. DNA of the CDR3: TGTGCCAGCAGACCCGACATGGGACTACTAACCTACAATGAGCAGTTCTTC.

The V call is TRBV20-1, the J call TRBJ2-1; possible D gene TRBD2, 5 bases. V shed 0 bases and J shed 6 bases, with 18 bases lying between them. Germline V gene lookup returns CDR1 DFQATT and CDR2 SNEGSKA (reference sequence). The CDR3 is 16 amino acids. CDR3 sequence: CSARDRVRTSCNEQFF. Here the CDR3 DNA reads TGCAGTGCTAGAGATCGGGTTAGGACTTCTTGCAATGAGCAGTTCTTC.

This clonotype was found once. The chain combines TRBV7-8 with TRBJ2-4; tentatively, D is TRBD1 or TRBD2 (5 bases each). The assigned J gene may be wrong: the sequence end matches TRBJ2-7 better. CDR1 is SGHVS and CDR2 is FQNEAQ in the germline V gene. The CDR3 totals 14 residues. This CDR3 is CASSYTWDQYEQYF. The CDR3 DNA sequence: TGTGCCAGCAGCTATACCTGGGACCAATACGAGCAGTACTTC.

This chain connects TRBV3-1 to TRBJ2-1; 9 bases line up with TRBD2. The CDR3 length is 15 residues. Trimming removed 3 bases from V and 6 bases from J; junction bases left unmatched: 6. CDR1 is LGHDT and CDR2 is YNNKEL in the germline V gene (reference sequence). In nucleotides, the CDR3 is TGTGCCAGCAGCCATGGGACTAGCCATGGCAATGAGCAGTTCTTC. Translated, it gives CASSHGTSHGNEQFF.

The chain combines TRBV21-1 with TRBJ2-7; whether TRBD2, the table's D call, matches the DNA was not checked. TRBV21-1 is reported as a pseudogene. CDR3 size: 18 residues. CDR3 sequence (DNA): TGTGCCAGCAGCAAACAAGTAAAACTGACTAGCGGGGTGTACGAGCAGTACTTC. Translating gives CASSKQVKLTSGVYEQYF.

The J gene is TRBJ1-5, the V gene TRBV15, with D hard to call. V lost 0 bases to trimming and J lost 1 base, with 4 bases between them. There are 14 residues in the CDR3. CDR1 is LNHNV, CDR2 YYDKDF, per germline (reference sequence). CDR3 DNA: TGTGCCACCAGCAGAGAGCGGAGCAATCAGCCCCAGCATTTT. Residues: CATSRERSNQPQHF.

V gene TRBV7-9 combines with J gene TRBJ2-1, with TRBD2 matching over 11 bases. CDR3 length equals 17 residues. Trimming at V came to 1 base and at J to 4 bases, leaving 6 bases not matched to a gene. Per the germline V gene, CDR1 is SEHNR and CDR2 is FQNEAQ (reference sequence). CDR3 in DNA: TGTGCCAGCAGCTTAGGTACCCTAGCGGGGGGTTACAATGAGCAGTTCTTC. It is translated as CASSLGTLAGGYNEQFF.

This clonotype was recorded a few times. The CDR3 protein is CASSLTSGLTDTQYF. The CDR3 DNA reads as TGCGCCAGCAGCTTGACTAGCGGTTTAACAGATACGCAGTATTTT. V is TRBV5-1 and J is TRBJ2-3; 8 bases are a match to TRBD2. Trimming removed 1 base from V and 3 bases from J; junction bases left unmatched: 4. The CDR3 is 15 residues long. Germline V gene sequence: CDR1 SGHRS, CDR2 YFSETQ.

Here the CDR3 reads CASSLGLSGFNQPQHF. DNA for the CDR3: TGTGCCAGCAGTTTGGGGTTATCTGGGTTCAATCAGCCCCAGCATTTT. V gene TRBV12-3 or TRBV12-4 combines with J gene TRBJ1-5, with D hard to call. V gave up 3 bases and J gave up 3 bases, with 15 bases separating them. This CDR3 is built from 16 residues.

The J gene is TRBJ2-3, the V gene TRBV5-5, with 13 positions matching TRBD2. This CDR3 is 18 amino acids long. V was clipped by 5 bases and J by 6 bases; unmatched bases: 15. Germline V gene lookup returns CDR1 SGHKS and CDR2 YYEKEE (reference sequence). CDR3 protein: CASSYGLAGATGWDTQYF. CDR3 DNA sequence: TGTGCCAGCAGTTACGGACTAGCGGGGGCAACAGGGTGGGATACGCAGTATTTT.

This clonotype has a handful of counts. The chain recombines TRBV25-1 with TRBJ2-5; no clear D. The better agreement between TRBJ2-7 and the DNA end casts doubt on the J call. Germline V gives CDR1 MGHDK, CDR2 SYGVNS. The CDR3 loop spans 11 amino acids. The CDR3 region is CASSEFGEQYF. The CDR3 coding sequence is TGTGCCAGCAGTGAATTTGGCGAGCAGTACTTC.

This clonotype was counted between two and nine times. The chain joins TRBV15 to TRBJ1-2; no firm D call. CDR3 size: 16 residues. V lost 0 bases and J 3 bases, leaving 14 bases between the germline ends. Germline lookup yields CDR1 LNHNV and CDR2 YYDKDF (reference sequence). CDR3 loop: CATSRDLREPYYGYTF. Here the CDR3 DNA reads TGTGCCACCAGCAGAGATCTGCGGGAACCCTACTATGGCTACACCTTC.

The chain is built from TRBV5-1 and TRBJ1-2, with TRBD1 matching over 7 bases. CDR3 length equals 14 residues. The junction had 11 bases not matched to a gene; V was cut back by 5 bases and J by 7 bases. CDR1 is SGHRS and CDR2 is YFSETQ in the germline V gene. CDR3 amino acids: CASRSPGGAFGYTF. CDR3 in DNA: TGCGCCAGCAGATCACCAGGGGGTGCGTTTGGCTACACCTTC.

This sequence joins TRBV12-3 or TRBV12-4 and TRBJ2-5; D not resolved. CDR3 size: 14 residues. The V gene lost 3 bases and the J gene lost 3 bases, with 11 bases spanning the gap. The CDR3 region has the DNA TGTGCCAGCAGTTTTACGCTCTCAAAAGAGACCCAGTACTTC. This gives the protein CASSFTLSKETQYF.

V usage is TRBV30 and J usage is TRBJ1-2; 10 bases align to TRBD1. Trimming took 4 bases from V and 4 from J; bases not matched to a gene: 9. Germline loops: CDR1 GTSNPN, CDR2 SVGIG (reference sequence). CDR3 length: 15 amino acids. CDR3 in amino acids: CAWTSDRGPSYGYTF. The CDR3 DNA reads TGTGCCTGGACAAGCGACAGGGGGCCTTCCTATGGCTACACCTTC. Complete variable domain (other parts from reference TRBV30 and TRBJ1-2): SQTIHQWPATLVQPVGSPLSLECTVEGTSNPNLYWYRQAAGRGLQLLFYSVGIGQISSEVPQNLSASRPQDRQFILSSKKLLLSDSGFYLCAWTSDRGPSYGYTFGSGTRLTVV.